Following are 22 T cell receptor beta chains from one sample sequenced in a study of control samples from healthy donors and cancer patients. Using immunoSEQ multiplex PCR, the repertoire was profiled, and TCRdb retains in-frame clones only, with some absent. The sample includes 260,000 or so clones, over 75% of them seen just once. Sequencing was performed on PBMCs. The receptors shown here come from a woman aged 55 to 70 with lung cancer.

The chain employs TRBV6-5 and TRBJ2-7; 11 bases fit TRBD1. The length of the CDR3 is 15 residues. The germline V gene has CDR1 MNHEY and CDR2 SVGAGI. The V segment lost 6 bases and the J segment 4 bases; nucleotides outside the gene matches: 8. The CDR3 bases are TGTGCCAGCAGCGGGGGGACAGGGGGTAAATACGAGCAGTACTTC. It codes for CASSGGTGGKYEQYF.

This clone has only one observation. The chain carries TRBV6-4 and TRBJ1-5, with D uncertain. Per germline, CDR1 MRHNA and CDR2 SNTAGT. The V end was cut by 9 bases, the J end by 7 bases, with 13 bases between. The CDR3 consists of 12 residues. The CDR3 region is CASQGSGQPQHF. The CDR3 DNA follows: TGTGCCAGTCAAGGGTCCGGGCAGCCCCAGCATTTT.

The CDR3 nucleotides are TGTGCCAGCAGCCCCGGGCCCCAAGAGACCCAGTACTTC. Translated, it gives CASSPGPQETQYF. V gene TRBV6-1 combines with J gene TRBJ2-5; D gene uncertain. The CDR3 totals 13 residues. Trimming took 6 bases from V and 1 from J, leaving 9 bases between them. The germline gives CDR1 MNHNS, CDR2 SASEGT.

This chain uses TRBV4-1 with TRBJ1-2; 7 bases line up with TRBD1. This CDR3 comprises 16 residues. Trimming cost V 1 base and J 4 bases; bases outside gene matches: 9. Germline V CDR1 and CDR2: MGHRA, YSYEKL. The DNA for the CDR3 is TGCGCCAGCAGCCAAGGAATCGGGACAGCAATCTATGGCTACACCTTC. It encodes CASSQGIGTAIYGYTF.

DNA for the CDR3: TGTGCCAGCAGCGTCCTAGCGGGAGGGCCAGGTTTCACAGATACGCAGTATTTT. It yields the protein CASSVLAGGPGFTDTQYF. J is TRBJ2-3 and V is TRBV9; 12 bases are shared with TRBD2. Trimming at V came to 2 bases and at J to 2 bases, leaving 9 bases not matched to a gene. Germline V gene sequence: CDR1 SGDLS, CDR2 YYNGEE. The CDR3 sequence is 18 residues long.

V gene TRBV2 combines with J gene TRBJ2-1, with a weak D call TRBD1 (6 bases). V lost 10 bases and J 0 bases, leaving 16 bases between the germline ends. This CDR3 region has 15 residues. Germline CDR1 is SNHLY and CDR2 is FYNNEI. The DNA for the CDR3 is TGTGCCACACGGACGGACAGAAGCTCCTACAATGAGCAGTTCTTC. Its translation: CATRTDRSSYNEQFF.

The chain carries TRBV12-3 or TRBV12-4 and TRBJ2-1; D possibly corresponds to TRBD1 (5 bases). V was trimmed by 3 bases and J by 8 bases, leaving 11 bases between them. This CDR3 has 13 residues. CDR3 nucleotide sequence: TGTGCCAGCAGTTTTACCAGGGTAGATGAGCAGTTCTTC. It codes for CASSFTRVDEQFF.

The CDR3 is CASSAPPRTSGKVDTQYF. As DNA, the CDR3 is TGTGCCAGTAGTGCCCCTCCCCGGACTAGCGGGAAGGTAGATACGCAGTATTTT. The chain links TRBV19 to TRBJ2-3, with 12 bases that match TRBD2. Germline V CDR1 and CDR2: LNHDA, SQIVND (reference sequence). The CDR3 extends over 18 amino acids. V shed 5 bases, J shed 5 bases, and the junction held 14 bases outside the gene matches.

This chain connects TRBV6-1 to TRBJ2-7; no definite D call. This CDR3 is 15 amino acids long. CDR1 MNHNS and CDR2 SASEGT come from the germline V gene. V was pared by 1 base and J by 2 bases, with 12 bases between. The CDR3 spells CASSEEHNGPYEQYF. CDR3 bases: TGTGCCAGCAGTGAAGAACACAATGGCCCCTACGAGCAGTACTTC.

The CDR3 reads CASSPGGSNQPQHF. In DNA form, the CDR3 reads TGTGCCAGCTCACCAGGAGGTAGCAATCAGCCCCAGCATTTT. This chain links TRBV18 with TRBJ1-5; no definite D call. Trimming pared 2 bases from V and 0 bases from J, leaving 5 bases between. The CDR3 spans 14 residues. CDR1 is KGHSH, CDR2 LQKENI, per germline.

This clone has just a few counts. The chain carries TRBV9 and TRBJ2-7, with 14 positions matching TRBD2. The CDR3 runs 17 residues. Germline CDR1 and CDR2: SGDLS and YYNGEE. Trimming cost V 4 bases and J 6 bases; bases outside gene matches: 12. The CDR3 DNA sequence: TGTGCCAGCAGCCCAGGACACGGACTAGCGGGAGGCCCCGAGCAGTACTTC. Protein: CASSPGHGLAGGPEQYF.

This CDR3 reads CASEPQVGLNYGYTF. The CDR3 DNA is TGTGCCAGCGAACCTCAGGTGGGGTTAAACTATGGCTACACCTTC. The rearrangement links TRBV7-8 to TRBJ1-2; no firm D call. CDR1 is SGHVS and CDR2 is FQNEAQ in the germline V gene. This CDR3 region has 15 residues. V shed 8 bases and J shed 2 bases, with 18 bases lying between them.

The J gene is TRBJ2-1, the V gene TRBV5-4; D gene ambiguous. The V end was cut by 5 bases, the J end by 3 bases, with 12 bases between. The CDR3 sequence is 14 residues long. The germline CDR1 and CDR2 sequences are SGHNT and YYREEE (reference sequence). CDR3 in amino acids: CASSPVGNYNEQFF. The CDR3 DNA reads TGTGCCAGCAGTCCCGTTGGGAACTACAATGAGCAGTTCTTC.

The chain combines TRBV6-2 or TRBV6-3 with TRBJ2-7; D may be TRBD1 (6 bases). Deletions cut 2 bases from V and 0 bases from J, with 11 bases between. CDR1 MNHEY and CDR2 SVGEGT come from the germline V gene. This CDR3 is 15 amino acids long. CDR3 region: CASSYLGANSYEQYF. CDR3 DNA sequence: TGTGCCAGCAGTTACCTGGGGGCTAACTCCTACGAGCAGTACTTC.

The chain employs TRBV5-1 and TRBJ1-1; D may be TRBD1 (5 bases). Trimming removed 4 bases from V and 0 bases from J, with 7 bases in between. The length of the CDR3 is 13 residues. CDR1 SGHRS and CDR2 YFSETQ come from the germline V gene. The CDR3, as DNA: TGCGCCAGCAGCCGGGACTTGAACACTGAAGCTTTCTTT. Residues: CASSRDLNTEAFF.

This chain connects TRBV25-1 to TRBJ2-7, with D hard to call. V was clipped by 4 bases and J by 0 bases, with 13 bases between them. This CDR3 is 15 amino acids long. Germline CDR1 reads MGHDK; CDR2 reads SYGVNS. The CDR3 DNA follows: TGTGCCAGCAGTGCCCCTCCGGCCGACTCCTACGAGCAGTACTTC. Protein: CASSAPPADSYEQYF.

The chain uses TRBV19 and TRBJ1-2; 9 nucleotides agree with TRBD1. Germline loops: CDR1 LNHDA, CDR2 SQIVND (reference sequence). V dropped 2 bases and J dropped 8; count of bases not matched to a gene: 9. The CDR3 runs 15 residues. The DNA of the CDR3 is TGTGCCAGTAGTATACCGGGACAGGGTTTAAGAGGCTACACCTTC. Translated: CASSIPGQGLRGYTF.

The gene calls are TRBV6-5 and TRBJ2-2; D is tentatively TRBD1 or TRBD2 (5 bases each). Trimming removed 6 bases at V and 4 bases at J, with 6 bases between. The CDR3 sequence is 12 residues long. CDR1 is MNHEY and CDR2 is SVGAGI in the germline V gene. In DNA form, the CDR3 reads TGTGCCAGCAGGGGACCCACCGGGGAGCTGTTTTTT. This gives the protein CASRGPTGELFF.

This sequence joins TRBV5-1 and TRBJ2-7, with D perhaps matching TRBD2 (6 bases). Germline V gene lookup returns CDR1 SGHRS and CDR2 YFSETQ. V gave up 2 bases and J gave up 5 bases, with 14 bases separating them. The CDR3 runs to 14 residues. The CDR3 loop is CASSLDGRGDEQYF. The CDR3, as DNA: TGCGCCAGCAGCTTAGACGGGCGCGGGGACGAGCAGTACTTC.

The rearrangement uses TRBV5-8 and TRBJ1-6, with D tentatively TRBD1 (6 bases). Per germline, CDR1 SGHTS and CDR2 YDEGEE. Trimming left V 4 bases short and J 4 bases short, with 12 bases between. The CDR3 has 15 residues. CDR3: CASSRTEIYNSPLHF. CDR3 DNA sequence: TGTGCCAGCAGCCGGACAGAAATTTATAATTCACCCCTCCACTTT.

The chain carries TRBV29-1 and TRBJ1-2; possibly TRBD1 for D (5 bases). Trimming pared 7 bases from V and 8 bases from J, leaving 20 bases between. Germline V gene lookup returns CDR1 SQVTM and CDR2 ANQGSEA. The CDR3 has 13 amino acids. In nucleotides, the CDR3 is TGCAGCGCTGCCAGAGGGGCGGAGTGGGGCTACACCTTC. Translated: CSAARGAEWGYTF.

V is TRBV27 and J is TRBJ1-2; 9 bases are shared with TRBD1. This CDR3 has 15 amino acids. Per the germline V gene, CDR1 is MNHEY and CDR2 is SMNVEV (reference sequence). The trim removed 2 bases at V and 6 bases at J, leaving 7 bases unmatched. CDR3 protein: CASSLRYGTGNGYTF. CDR3 DNA sequence: TGTGCCAGCAGTTTACGATACGGGACAGGGAATGGCTACACCTTC.